This is a list of T cell receptor beta chains from one sample in a study of cytomegalovirus exposure and HLA in healthy donors. Sequencing was performed with immunoSEQ multiplex PCR; in TCRdb, only in-frame clones are kept and a portion is missing. Here the sample spans tens of thousands of clones, roughly 80% being singletons. Sequenced material: PBMCs. These receptors were collected from a girl between 2 and 10 years old in good health and CMV-seropositive. CDR3s include the opening cysteine and the closing phenylalanine or tryptophan.

j_call	v_call	cdr3_aa
TRBJ2-7	TRBV28	CASITAAGAYEQYF
TRBJ2-5	TRBV29-1	CSVSEETQYF
TRBJ2-1	TRBV27	CASSLSRKYNEQFF
TRBJ2-5	TRBV2	CASRGLAGRETQYF
TRBJ1-2	TRBV7-6	CASSLRPGTGGELYGYTF
TRBJ2-5	TRBV6-6	CASSYYRGSQETQYF
TRBJ2-1	TRBV5-6	CAGELAGGNEQFF
TRBJ2-6	TRBV21-1	CASSGRTSGRTGANVLTF
TRBJ1-4	TRBV28	CASSPISSGATGKLFF
TRBJ1-5	TRBV5-8	CASSFLLLGGNQPQHF
TRBJ1-2	TRBV30	CAWSVGGTANYGYTF
TRBJ2-2	TRBV25-1	CASSARDRDTGELFF
TRBJ1-1	TRBV27	CASRSRRTGGSDGMNTEAFF
TRBJ1-2	TRBV11-2	CASSLESGGLDGYTF